The rows below give T cell receptor beta chains drawn from one sample of a study of cytomegalovirus exposure and HLA in healthy donors. Sequencing used immunoSEQ multiplex PCR; TCRdb keeps in-frame clones, though not all of them. Of more than 150,000 clones listed, about 80% are singletons. Specimen: PBMCs. The receptors come from a woman aged 18 to 35 in good health and CMV-seropositive. Each CDR3 is given with its conserved first and last residue. D genes are given only for firm matches. Clone sizes are given selectively: once, few, many, or a class where the clone is expanded.

d_call	v_call	j_call	cdr3_length	clone_size	cdr3_aa	cdr3_nt
NA	TRBV13	TRBJ1-1	17	NA	CASSLGGEEIMNTEAFF	TGTGCCAGCAGCTTGGGGGGAGAGGAAATCATGAACACTGAAGCTTTCTTT
NA	TRBV7-2	TRBJ1-6	12	few	CASSGVRQPLHF	TGTGCCAGCAGTGGGGTCCGACAGCCCCTCCACTTT
NA	TRBV7-8	TRBJ1-5	11	NA	CATGANQPQHF	TGTGCCACAGGGGCTAATCAGCCCCAGCATTTT
NA	TRBV4-1	TRBJ1-5	13	NA	CASSPPGDQPQHF	TGCGCCAGCAGTCCTCCGGGGGATCAGCCCCAGCATTTT
TRBD2	TRBV13	TRBJ2-3	14	NA	CASSRTSGTDTQYF	TGTGCCAGCAGCCGGACTAGCGGCACAGATACGCAGTATTTT
NA	TRBV4-1	TRBJ2-7	14	few	CASSQALRFDEQYF	TGCGCCAGCAGCCAAGCTCTCCGGTTCGACGAGCAGTACTTC
TRBD2	TRBV7-3	TRBJ2-1	15	NA	CASSLELAGANEQFF	TGTGCCAGCAGCTTAGAATTAGCGGGGGCCAATGAGCAGTTCTTC
NA	TRBV14	TRBJ2-5	11	NA	CASSHRETQYF	TGTGCCAGCAGCCACAGAGAGACCCAGTACTTC
NA	TRBV4-1	TRBJ2-5	15	NA	CASSHQPYWQETQYF	TGCGCCAGCAGCCACCAACCGTACTGGCAAGAGACCCAGTACTTC
NA	TRBV9	TRBJ1-1	15	NA	CASSATVNMNTEAFF	TGTGCCAGCAGCGCGACAGTCAATATGAACACTGAAGCTTTCTTT
NA	TRBV19	TRBJ1-1	16	NA	CASRADQGMVNTEAFF	TGTGCCAGTAGGGCAGATCAGGGGATGGTGAACACTGAAGCTTTCTTT